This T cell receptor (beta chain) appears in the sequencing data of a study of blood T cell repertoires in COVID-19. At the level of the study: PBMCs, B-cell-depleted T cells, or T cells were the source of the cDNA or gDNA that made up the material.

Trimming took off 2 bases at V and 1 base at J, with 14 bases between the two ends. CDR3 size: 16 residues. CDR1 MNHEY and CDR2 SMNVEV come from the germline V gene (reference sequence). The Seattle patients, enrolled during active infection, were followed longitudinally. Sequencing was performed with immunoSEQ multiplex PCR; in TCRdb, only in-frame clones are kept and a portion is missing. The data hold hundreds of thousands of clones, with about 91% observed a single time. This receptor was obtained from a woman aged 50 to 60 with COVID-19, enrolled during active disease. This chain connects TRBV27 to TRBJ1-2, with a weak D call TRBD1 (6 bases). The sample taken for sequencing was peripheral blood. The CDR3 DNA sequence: TGTGCCAGCAGTTTACGTCAGGGGCAACTTAACTATGGCTACACCTTC. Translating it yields CASSLRQGQLNYGYTF.